The entry that follows covers one TCR beta chain sequence. The source of the sample is a study of T cell changes during pregnancy in multiple sclerosis. Trimming shortened V by 2 bases and J by 4 bases, and 9 bases separated the two germline ends. The CDR3 runs to 13 residues. CDR1 is SGHKS, CDR2 YYEKEE, per germline (reference sequence). Assay used: immunoSEQ multiplex PCR; TCRdb lists only in-frame clones, some missing. Of approximately 50,000 clones detected, 85% to 95% appear once; the ten largest clones hold 0.61%. The starting material was CD4+ T cells from peripheral blood mononuclear cells, obtained after pregnancy. The chain is built from TRBV5-5 and TRBJ2-5; D gene uncertain. The sequence was obtained from a female donor in good health, enrolled as a control in a pregnancy study. The CDR3 here is CASSLAPPETQYF. For the CDR3, the DNA is TGTGCCAGCAGCTTAGCCCCCCCAGAGACCCAGTACTTC. The full variable domain, completed using reference TRBV5-5 and TRBJ2-5, is DAGVTQSPTHLIKTRGQQVTLRCSPISGHKSVSWYQQVLGQGPQFIFQYYEKEERGRGNFPDRFSARQFPNYSSELNVNALLLGDSALYLCASSLAPPETQYFGPGTRLLVL.